Each of the 26 T cell receptor beta chains below was sequenced from the same sample in a study of blood T cell repertoires in COVID-19. TCRdb's table, derived via immunoSEQ multiplex PCR, lists solely in-frame clones and lacks some. In the table there are 90,000 to 120,000 clones, around 80% of which are singletons. Source material: peripheral blood. The receptors were sampled from a man in his 70s with acute or convalescent COVID-19.

The rearrangement uses TRBV19 and TRBJ2-5; D not resolved. With 3 bases removed from V and 5 bases from J, the gap between germline ends came to 13 bases. The germline gives CDR1 LNHDA, CDR2 SQIVND (reference sequence). The CDR3 consists of 14 residues. For the CDR3, the DNA is TGTGCCAGTAGTATTGGCTTTACAACGGAGACCCAGTACTTC. The encoded protein is CASSIGFTTETQYF.

J is TRBJ1-1 and V is TRBV3-1 (or the pseudogene TRBV3-2); D remains ambiguous. CDR1 and CDR2 from the germline V gene are LGHDT and YNNKEL (reference sequence). The CDR3 loop spans 12 amino acids. The V end was cut by 3 bases, the J end by 9 bases, with 11 bases between. The CDR3 protein is CASSHGDRQAFF. The CDR3 DNA reads TGTGCCAGCAGCCACGGGGATAGACAAGCTTTCTTT.

This chain joins TRBV10-3 and TRBJ2-2; TRBD1 is a possible D gene (5 bases). The V end lost 6 bases, the J end lost 0 bases, and 14 bases lay between the germline ends. Germline CDR1 and CDR2: ENHRY and SYGVKD. CDR3 length: 16 amino acids. The CDR3 DNA reads TGTGCCATCAGGGACCAGGGCTCCGCGAACACCGGGGAGCTGTTTTTT. Its protein is CAIRDQGSANTGELFF.

The CDR3 sequence: CASSYAGNTGELFF. The CDR3, as DNA: TGCGCCAGCAGCTACGCGGGGAACACCGGGGAGCTGTTTTTT. The chain has TRBV5-1 and TRBJ2-2; tentatively, D is TRBD2 (5 bases). V was trimmed by 3 bases and J by 1 base, leaving 7 bases between them. The CDR3 spans 14 residues. Looked up from germline, CDR1 is SGHRS and CDR2 is YFSETQ. Looking up the rest from reference TRBV5-1 and TRBJ2-2 gives the full variable domain: KAGVTQTPRYLIKTRGQQVTLSCSPISGHRSVSWYQQTPGQGLQFLFEYFSETQRNKGNFPGRFSGRQFSNSRSEMNVSTLELGDSALYLCASSYAGNTGELFFGEGSRLTVL.

The chain is built from TRBV5-1 and TRBJ2-3, with TRBD2 matching over 9 bases. The germline V gene encodes CDR1 SGHRS and CDR2 YFSETQ. The CDR3 runs to 15 residues. Trimming removed 4 bases from V and 1 base from J; junction bases left unmatched: 4. The chain's CDR3 is CASSPSGVGTDTQYF. CDR3 DNA: TGCGCCAGCAGCCCTAGCGGGGTCGGCACAGATACGCAGTATTTT.

This chain joins TRBV7-2 and TRBJ1-2, with TRBD1 matching over 7 bases. CDR3 length: 13 residues. Germline CDR1 SGHTA, CDR2 FQGNSA. The V gene end was trimmed by 5 bases and the J gene end by 5 bases; junction bases not matched to a gene: 5. CDR3 DNA: TGTGCCAGCAGCGCCGGGACAGATTATGGCTACACCTTC. It specifies CASSAGTDYGYTF.

The V and J genes are TRBV5-7 and TRBJ1-5; D is undetermined. TRBV5-7 is flagged as an ORF with uncertain function. Trimming cost V 1 base and J 0 bases, with 11 bases left between them. The CDR3 loop spans 16 amino acids. The CDR3 nucleotides are TGTGCCAGCAGCTTGCGGCCAGACTATAGCAATCAGCCCCAGCATTTT. Translating gives CASSLRPDYSNQPQHF.

The gene calls are TRBV18 and TRBJ2-2; D gene uncertain. The CDR3 loop spans 17 amino acids. Between the trimmed V and J ends, which lost 1 base and 5 bases, there was a span of 17 bases. Germline CDR1 reads KGHSH; CDR2 reads LQKENI. CDR3 nucleotide sequence: TGTGCCAGCTCACCACTAGACGTGGAGTCTACGACCGGGGAGCTGTTTTTT. Residues: CASSPLDVESTTGELFF. Full variable domain (missing parts from reference TRBV18 and TRBJ2-2): NAGVMQNPRHLVRRRGQEARLRCSPMKGHSHVYWYRQLPEEGLKFMVYLQKENIIDESGMPKERFSAEFPKEGPSILRIQQVVRGDSAAYFCASSPLDVESTTGELFFGEGSRLTVL.

Written as DNA, the CDR3 is TGTGCCAGCACTACAAAGGACAGGTTCAATCAGCCCCAGCATTTT. Its translation: CASTTKDRFNQPQHF. This rearrangement joins TRBV16 to TRBJ1-5; 7 bases line up with TRBD1. The CDR3 is made up of 15 amino acids. Trimming at V came to 7 bases and at J to 3 bases, leaving 9 bases not matched to a gene. In germline, CDR1 is KGHSY, CDR2 FQNENV. Supplemented by reference TRBV16 and TRBJ1-5, the full variable domain reads GEEVAQTPKHLVRGEGQKAKLYCAPIKGHSYVFWYQQVLKNEFKFLISFQNENVFDETGMPKERFSAKCLPNSPCSLEIQATKLEDSAVYFCASTTKDRFNQPQHFGDGTRLSIL.

The gene calls are TRBV19 and TRBJ2-3; 7 positions agree with TRBD1. CDR1 is LNHDA, CDR2 SQIVND, per germline (reference sequence). The J segment lost 5 bases and the V segment lost 7 bases, leaving 6 bases of the junction unmatched. There are 13 residues in the CDR3. The CDR3 sequence is CASTDRAGDTQYF. DNA for the CDR3: TGTGCCAGTACAGACAGGGCTGGAGATACGCAGTATTTT.

This chain joins TRBV19 and TRBJ2-2; weak D call: TRBD2 (6 bases). The V end was cut by 2 bases, the J end by 2 bases, with 9 bases between. In germline, CDR1 is LNHDA, CDR2 SQIVND (reference sequence). This CDR3 has 15 amino acids. The CDR3 loop is CASSIRTTNTGELFF. CDR3 DNA sequence: TGTGCCAGTAGTATACGGACTACCAACACCGGGGAGCTGTTTTTT.

In its sample, this clone was seen once. The chain is built from TRBV5-4 and TRBJ2-3; D gene ambiguous. The CDR3 runs 14 residues. Germline CDR1 and CDR2: SGHNT and YYREEE (reference sequence). With 2 bases removed from V and 0 bases from J, the gap between germline ends came to 7 bases. CDR3 region: CASSFGSSTDTQYF. DNA for the CDR3: TGTGCCAGCAGCTTTGGCAGTAGCACAGATACGCAGTATTTT. The whole variable domain, remainder taken from reference TRBV5-4 and TRBJ2-3, is ETGVTQSPTHLIKTRGQQVTLRCSSQSGHNTVSWYQQALGQGPQFIFQYYREEENGRGNFPPRFSGLQFPNYSSELNVNALELDDSALYLCASSFGSSTDTQYFGPGTRLTVL.

In this sample, this clone turned up a few times. The chain links TRBV6-5 to TRBJ2-7; 7 bases are shared with TRBD1. This CDR3 has 13 amino acids. Trimming at V came to 6 bases and at J to 7 bases, leaving 9 bases not matched to a gene. The germline CDR1 and CDR2 sequences are MNHEY and SVGAGI. CDR3 in amino acids: CASSSGQDREQYF. The DNA of the CDR3 is TGTGCCAGCAGCTCCGGACAGGATAGGGAGCAGTACTTC.

This clone was seen only a few times. V usage is TRBV2 and J usage is TRBJ2-5, with a possible D match to TRBD1 (5 bases). V was pared by 5 bases and J by 2 bases, with 9 bases between. Germline V gene data show CDR1 as SNHLY and CDR2 as FYNNEI. The CDR3 extends over 13 amino acids. The CDR3 spells CASSRDRQETQYF. CDR3 sequence (DNA): TGTGCCAGCAGTCGCGACAGACAAGAGACCCAGTACTTC. Using reference TRBV2 and TRBJ2-5 for the parts outside the CDR3, the full variable domain is EPEVTQTPSHQVTQMGQEVILRCVPISNHLYFYWYRQILGQKVEFLVSFYNNEISEKSEIFDDQFSVERPDGSNFTLKIRSTKLEDSAMYFCASSRDRQETQYFGPGTRLLVL.

This chain uses TRBV29-1 with TRBJ2-5, with a weak D call TRBD2 (7 bases). This CDR3 comprises 14 residues. V was shortened by 1 base and J by 2 bases, with 11 bases between the two germline ends. Germline CDR1 and CDR2: SQVTM and ANQGSEA. CDR3 bases: TGCAGCGTTGAAGTGGGGGGGACACAAGAGACCCAGTACTTC. Translation gives CSVEVGGTQETQYF.

The V call is TRBV6-5, the J call TRBJ1-4; 9 bases map to TRBD1. Germline CDR1 and CDR2: MNHEY and SVGAGI. The CDR3 has 12 residues. V shed 5 bases, J shed 11 bases, and the junction held 3 bases outside the gene matches. DNA of the CDR3: TGTGCCAGCAGTCAGGGGACAGGGAAACTGTTTTTT. Encoded protein: CASSQGTGKLFF.

The chain links TRBV2 to TRBJ2-7; D possibly corresponds to TRBD1 (6 bases). V gave up 4 bases and J gave up 0 bases, with 10 bases separating them. Per germline, CDR1 SNHLY and CDR2 FYNNEI. The CDR3 contains 14 residues. The CDR3 sequence is CASSGQGSSYEQYF. CDR3 sequence (DNA): TGTGCCAGCAGTGGGCAGGGGAGCTCCTACGAGCAGTACTTC.

The chain carries TRBV19 and TRBJ2-7, with a tentative D call TRBD1 (5 bases). This CDR3 spans 13 amino acids. V dropped 6 bases and J dropped 3 bases, with 12 bases sitting between them. Germline V gives CDR1 LNHDA, CDR2 SQIVND (reference sequence). This CDR3 is CASSIRAFYEQYF. The CDR3 bases are TGTGCCAGTAGCATCAGGGCATTCTACGAGCAGTACTTC. Full variable domain (missing parts from reference TRBV19 and TRBJ2-7): DGGITQSPKYLFRKEGQNVTLSCEQNLNHDAMYWYRQDPGQGLRLIYYSQIVNDFQKGDIAEGYSVSREKKESFPLTVTSAQKNPTAFYLCASSIRAFYEQYFGPGTRLTVT.

The chain combines TRBV19 with TRBJ2-1, with 8 bases that match TRBD2. CDR3 size: 13 residues. Germline V gene data show CDR1 as LNHDA and CDR2 as SQIVND (reference sequence). The trim removed 6 bases at V and 9 bases at J, leaving 7 bases unmatched. CDR3 region: CASRAGTSFEQFF. The CDR3 DNA follows: TGTGCCAGTAGGGCCGGGACTAGTTTTGAGCAGTTCTTC.

The V call is TRBV2, the J call TRBJ1-2, with D possibly TRBD1 on 6 matching bases. Germline V gives CDR1 SNHLY, CDR2 FYNNEI. There are 13 residues in the CDR3. V was cut by 4 bases and J by 2 bases, with 8 bases left in between. CDR3 residues: CASSADRNYGYTF. The CDR3 bases are TGTGCCAGCAGTGCGGACAGAAACTATGGCTACACCTTC.

The chain links TRBV3-1 (or the pseudogene TRBV3-2) to TRBJ2-7, with 16 bases that match TRBD2. The CDR3 extends over 16 amino acids. V lost 4 bases, J lost 6 bases, and 6 bases stayed unmatched. CDR1 and CDR2 from the germline V gene are LGHDT and YNNKEL (reference sequence). The CDR3 coding sequence is TGTGCCAGCAGCCCGGGACTAGCGGGGGGGCAGGGCGAGCAGTACTTC. Its translation is CASSPGLAGGQGEQYF.

V gene TRBV7-3 combines with J gene TRBJ2-3, with 11 bases that match TRBD2. J gave up 4 bases and V 4 bases, and 10 bases lay outside the gene matches. Per the germline V gene, CDR1 is SGHTA and CDR2 is FQGTGA. This CDR3 is built from 17 residues. CDR3 nucleotide sequence: TGTGCCAGCAGCTCTCCCGGTAGCGGGGGGGTCCCAGATACGCAGTATTTT. This codes for CASSSPGSGGVPDTQYF.

CDR3 coding DNA: TGTGCCACCAGCAGAGTCGACAGGGAATATGAAAAACTGTTTTTT. Amino acids: CATSRVDREYEKLFF. The chain joins TRBV15 to TRBJ1-4; TRBD1 agrees at 7 bases. The CDR3 runs 15 residues. With V trimmed by 1 base and J by 6 bases, 5 bases remained unmatched. CDR1 is LNHNV and CDR2 is YYDKDF in the germline V gene (reference sequence).

CDR3 loop: CSVRKTESNEKLFF. CDR3 in DNA: TGCAGCGTCCGGAAGACAGAGTCTAATGAAAAACTGTTTTTT. The chain combines TRBV29-1 with TRBJ1-4, with D maybe TRBD1 (5 bases). The CDR3 is made up of 14 amino acids. The V and J ends lost 6 bases and 3 bases respectively, with 14 bases between them. CDR1 is SQVTM, CDR2 ANQGSEA, per germline.

This sequence joins TRBV2 and TRBJ2-2, with 9 bases matching TRBD2. The CDR3 sequence is 16 residues long. The V and J ends lost 4 bases and 2 bases, in that order; junction bases with no gene match: 5. Germline-derived CDR1 and CDR2 are SNHLY and FYNNEI. CDR3 nucleotides: TGTGCCAGCAGTGTAGAACTAGCGGGCAACACCGGGGAGCTGTTTTTT. Residues: CASSVELAGNTGELFF. Full variable domain (rest looked up from reference TRBV2 and TRBJ2-2): EPEVTQTPSHQVTQMGQEVILRCVPISNHLYFYWYRQILGQKVEFLVSFYNNEISEKSEIFDDQFSVERPDGSNFTLKIRSTKLEDSAMYFCASSVELAGNTGELFFGEGSRLTVL.

The CDR3 loop reads CASSPRQGSNTEAFF. The CDR3 nucleotides read TGTGCCAGCAGTCCCAGACAGGGCTCGAACACTGAAGCTTTCTTT. The rearrangement joins TRBV27 to TRBJ1-1; 7 bases are shared with TRBD1. The germline CDR1 and CDR2 sequences are MNHEY and SMNVEV (reference sequence). The CDR3 loop spans 15 amino acids. V lost 5 bases and J lost 1; bases outside the gene matches: 7.